This record concerns one T cell receptor beta chain sequence. Its antigen is as yet unknown. This sample stems from a study of cytomegalovirus exposure and HLA in healthy donors. Researchers ran the PCR with 60 Vbeta and 13 Jbeta primers. Repertoires were generated with immunoSEQ multiplex PCR, while TCRdb's copy carries only in-frame clones and drops some. Here the sample spans 150,000 to 200,000 clones, about 79% being singletons. Study findings and constraints: Cytomegalovirus-associated TCR beta chains were listed, numbering 150 to 200. In a later analysis, most CMV-associated TCR beta chains appeared HLA-restricted. Association with HLA alleles at 0.05 false discovery rate was found for 17,000 or so TCR beta sequences in a later analysis. Several of the most significant clusters were apparently associated with common viral pathogens in a later analysis.

The specimen was PBMCs. The clonotype originates from a woman aged 50 to 60 in good health and CMV-seropositive.

CDR3 amino acids: CASSPWSGRTYEQYF. The CDR3 nucleotides read TGTGCCAGCTCACCGTGGAGCGGGAGAACCTACGAGCAGTACTTC. The chain combines TRBV18 with TRBJ2-7, with TRBD2 identical over 8 bases. J gave up 2 bases and V 3 bases, and 6 bases lay outside the gene matches. This CDR3 region has 15 residues. Germline V gene sequence: CDR1 KGHSH, CDR2 LQKENI. Full variable domain (outside the CDR3, taken from reference TRBV18 and TRBJ2-7): NAGVMQNPRHLVRRRGQEARLRCSPMKGHSHVYWYRQLPEEGLKFMVYLQKENIIDESGMPKERFSAEFPKEGPSILRIQQVVRGDSAAYFCASSPWSGRTYEQYFGPGTRLTVT.